The next 21 T cell receptor beta chains were all read from a single sample in a study of CD8 T cells in ankylosing spondylitis. A single record per CDR3 protein comes from TCRdb applying MiXCR to the 5' RACE reads. The table lists 210,000 or so distinct CDR3 sequences, about a quarter of them singletons. Specimen: blood, either unsorted or a sorted T cell fraction (not recorded which). The receptor set was obtained from a male donor with ankylosing spondylitis or in good health (not recorded which).

This rearrangement joins TRBV12-3 or TRBV12-4 to TRBJ2-7; possibly TRBD1 for D (6 bases). Trimming removed 8 bases from V and 3 bases from J, with 20 bases in between. This CDR3 is built from 15 residues. CDR3 nucleotide sequence: TGTGCCAGCGTTACGCAGGGGCAGGGCCGCTACGAGCAGTACTTC. Protein product: CASVTQGQGRYEQYF.

There are a few counts of this clonotype. The V call is TRBV29-1, the J call TRBJ1-3; D unresolved. The V and J ends lost 4 bases and 6 bases respectively, with 7 bases between them. CDR1 is SQVTM and CDR2 is ANQGSEA in the germline V gene. The CDR3 sequence is 11 residues long. Written as DNA, the CDR3 is TGCAGCGTTGTTCGAGAAAACACCATATATTTT. Residues: CSVVRENTIYF.

This clonotype was picked up many times. V usage is TRBV29-1 and J usage is TRBJ2-7; TRBD2 matches 12 bases. Germline V gene lookup returns CDR1 SQVTM and CDR2 ANQGSEA. V lost 1 base to trimming and J lost 7 bases; unmatched junction nucleotides: 5. The CDR3 extends over 14 amino acids. CDR3 in amino acids: CSVEGLAGAGEQYF. CDR3 sequence (DNA): TGCAGCGTTGAAGGACTAGCGGGAGCTGGGGAGCAGTACTTC.

Many counts were recorded for this clonotype. The rearrangement links TRBV29-1 to TRBJ2-2, with 7 bases that match TRBD2. The CDR3 is made up of 16 amino acids. The V and J ends lost 0 bases and 2 bases, in that order; junction bases with no gene match: 6. CDR1 and CDR2 from the germline V gene are SQVTM and ANQGSEA. The CDR3 DNA is TGCAGCGTTGAAGAGGGGGAGGGGCGCAACACCGGGGAGCTGTTTTTT. Protein product: CSVEEGEGRNTGELFF.

This clonotype has a count of ten or more. This chain links TRBV6-5 with TRBJ1-2; 8 nucleotides align to TRBD1. Unmatched junction bases numbered 16, after V lost 3 bases and J lost 7 bases. This CDR3 region has 17 residues. CDR1 MNHEY and CDR2 SVGAGI come from the germline V gene. This chain's CDR3 is CASSYQAGGARASGYTF. The DNA for the CDR3 is TGTGCCAGCAGTTATCAGGCAGGGGGCGCCCGGGCAAGTGGCTACACCTTC.

This clonotype was picked up many times. The chain links TRBV24-1 to TRBJ2-7; TRBD1 matches 8 bases. Trimming took 5 bases from V and 5 from J; bases not matched to a gene: 7. Germline V gene lookup returns CDR1 KGHDR and CDR2 SFDVKD. This CDR3 spans 14 amino acids. This chain's CDR3 is CATSATGGSHEQYF. The CDR3 region has the DNA TGTGCCACCAGTGCCACAGGGGGATCACACGAGCAGTACTTC.

This chain joins TRBV5-1 and TRBJ2-7, with D possibly TRBD2 on 6 matching bases. The germline V gene has CDR1 SGHRS and CDR2 YFSETQ. This CDR3 has 14 amino acids. Trimming removed 4 bases at V and 2 bases at J, with 13 bases between. CDR3 in DNA: TGCGCCAGCAGCCCGGGACTCACAACCTACGAGCAGTACTTC. Translating gives CASSPGLTTYEQYF. The full variable domain, in which reference TRBV5-1 and TRBJ2-7 provide the parts outside the CDR3, is KAGVTQTPRYLIKTRGQQVTLSCSPISGHRSVSWYQQTPGQGLQFLFEYFSETQRNKGNFPGRFSGRQFSNSRSEMNVSTLELGDSALYLCASSPGLTTYEQYFGPGTRLTVT.

The chain has TRBV5-1 and TRBJ2-3; possibly TRBD1 for D (5 bases). V lost 0 bases to trimming and J lost 1 base, with 12 bases between them. CDR1 is SGHRS and CDR2 is YFSETQ in the germline V gene. The CDR3 is made up of 16 amino acids. The DNA of the CDR3 is TGCGCCAGCAGCTTGGCCGGCAGGGAAGGCACAGATACGCAGTATTTT. Its translation: CASSLAGREGTDTQYF.

This clonotype appeared many times. The chain uses TRBV20-1 and TRBJ1-1; possible D gene TRBD1, 5 bases. CDR3 length equals 14 residues. CDR1 DFQATT and CDR2 SNEGSKA come from the germline V gene (reference sequence). V was trimmed by 1 base and J by 5 bases, leaving 14 bases between them. CDR3 residues: CSARGGHASTEAFF. As DNA, the CDR3 is TGCAGTGCTAGAGGGGGCCACGCCTCTACTGAAGCTTTCTTT.

The chain links TRBV29-1 to TRBJ2-3; D gene ambiguous. The CDR3 contains 13 residues. The V and J ends lost 3 bases and 1 base respectively, with 8 bases between them. Germline V gene sequence: CDR1 SQVTM, CDR2 ANQGSEA. The CDR3 DNA reads as TGCAGCGTTGATAGCCGCGGCACAGATACGCAGTATTTT. Its protein product is CSVDSRGTDTQYF.

The V call is TRBV6-1, the J call TRBJ2-7; D gene unclear. The V and J ends lost 2 bases and 7 bases respectively, with 18 bases between them. CDR1 is MNHNS and CDR2 is SASEGT in the germline V gene. The CDR3 totals 15 residues. The CDR3 is CASSERRQPSTEQYF. For the CDR3, the DNA is TGTGCCAGCAGTGAACGACGCCAGCCGTCTACGGAGCAGTACTTC.

This clonotype has just a few counts. The chain joins TRBV6-1 to TRBJ1-1, with D unresolved. The CDR3 is made up of 13 amino acids. The V gene's germline CDR1 is MNHNS and CDR2 SASEGT. The ends were cut back, 6 bases at V and 8 bases at J, with 16 bases in the middle. The chain's CDR3 is CASSPVGEAEAFF. CDR3 bases: TGTGCCAGCAGCCCCGTCGGGGAAGCGGAAGCTTTCTTT.

Ten or more counts support this clonotype. This chain connects TRBV5-6 to TRBJ1-3; D is possibly TRBD1 (6 bases). V was clipped by 1 base and J by 3 bases, with 17 bases between them. The CDR3 totals 17 residues. From germline, CDR1 is SGHDT and CDR2 YYEEEE. CDR3 amino acids: CASSLNPRGWGGNTIYF. The CDR3 DNA reads TGTGCCAGCAGCTTGAACCCCAGGGGATGGGGTGGAAACACCATATATTTT. The complete variable domain, with remaining parts taken from reference TRBV5-6 and TRBJ1-3, reads DAGVTQSPTHLIKTRGQQVTLRCSPKSGHDTVSWYQQALGQGPQFIFQYYEEEERQRGNFPDRFSGHQFPNYSSELNVNALLLGDSALYLCASSLNPRGWGGNTIYFGEGSWLTVV.

This chain joins TRBV7-2 and TRBJ2-7, with 7 bases matching TRBD2. CDR1 is SGHTA, CDR2 FQGNSA, per germline. V lost 1 base, J lost 5 bases, and 5 bases stayed unmatched. CDR3 size: 14 residues. This CDR3 is CASSLGGSPHEQYF. The DNA of the CDR3 is TGTGCCAGCAGCTTAGGCGGGAGTCCCCACGAGCAGTACTTC. Variable domain in full (rest from reference TRBV7-2 and TRBJ2-7): GAGVSQSPSNKVTEKGKDVELRCDPISGHTALYWYRQSLGQGLEFLIYFQGNSAPDKSGLPSDRFSAERTGGSVSTLTIQRTQQEDSAVYLCASSLGGSPHEQYFGPGTRLTVT.

This clonotype was seen at least ten times. This chain connects TRBV7-9 to TRBJ2-3; tentatively, D is TRBD1 (5 bases). Germline V CDR1 and CDR2: SEHNR, FQNEAQ (reference sequence). This CDR3 region has 15 residues. V lost 5 bases and J 1 base, leaving 13 bases between the germline ends. CDR3 in DNA: TGTGCCAGCAGCCCGGACATAGGAGGCACAGATACGCAGTATTTT. It specifies CASSPDIGGTDTQYF. Full variable domain (outside the CDR3, taken from reference TRBV7-9 and TRBJ2-3): DTGVSQNPRHKITKRGQNVTFRCDPISEHNRLYWYRQTLGQGPEFLTYFQNEAQLEKSRLLSDRFSAERPKGSFSTLEIQRTEQGDSAMYLCASSPDIGGTDTQYFGPGTRLTVL.

With regard to this clonotype: One base away lies a much larger clone, so this may be a sequencing read error. This rearrangement joins TRBV9 to TRBJ2-1, with D unclear. The CDR3 length is 17 residues. Germline V gives CDR1 SGDLS, CDR2 YYNGEE. The CDR3 bases are TGTGCCAGCAGCGTAGAGATGGGCTTGAGCTCCTACAATAAGCAGTTCTTC. It is translated as CASSVEMGLSSYNKQFF.

In this sample, this clonotype turned up once. This chain joins TRBV29-1 and TRBJ2-1; TRBD2 might be the D (6 bases). V dropped 5 bases and J dropped 6 bases, with 14 bases sitting between them. The CDR3 consists of 13 residues. CDR1 and CDR2 (germline): SQVTM, ANQGSEA. The CDR3 reads CSVRTGTFNEQFF. DNA for the CDR3: TGCAGCGTTCGTACCGGGACTTTCAATGAGCAGTTCTTC.

This clonotype was picked up many times. The chain carries TRBV5-1 and TRBJ1-4; D is unresolved. Germline V lookup: CDR1 SGHRS, CDR2 YFSETQ. V shed 3 bases and J shed 6 bases, with 12 bases lying between them. The CDR3 has 14 residues. CDR3 residues: CASSSKDGHEKLFF. CDR3 DNA: TGCGCCAGCAGCTCTAAGGACGGCCATGAAAAACTGTTTTTT. Filled out from reference TRBV5-1 and TRBJ1-4, the complete variable domain reads KAGVTQTPRYLIKTRGQQVTLSCSPISGHRSVSWYQQTPGQGLQFLFEYFSETQRNKGNFPGRFSGRQFSNSRSEMNVSTLELGDSALYLCASSSKDGHEKLFFGSGTQLSVL.

This clonotype was found many times. The genes are TRBV10-3 and TRBJ2-7, with a tentative D call TRBD2 (6 bases). V was pared by 8 bases and J by 7 bases, with 18 bases between. Germline V gives CDR1 ENHRY, CDR2 SYGVKD. CDR3 length: 13 amino acids. The DNA for the CDR3 is TGTGCCATCTCCTTGCGGGGAACGGGAGAGCAGTACTTC. Translating it yields CAISLRGTGEQYF.

DNA for the CDR3: TGTGCCAGCAGCGAGAGCCTAAGACAGGGCCAAGAGACCCAGTACTTC. Translation: CASSESLRQGQETQYF. J is TRBJ2-5 and V is TRBV9; the match to TRBD1 covers 7 bases. The CDR3 extends over 16 amino acids. The germline V gene has CDR1 SGDLS and CDR2 YYNGEE. After removal of 3 bases from V and 1 base from J, the junction contained 9 bases not matched to a gene. The complete variable domain, with remaining parts taken from reference TRBV9 and TRBJ2-5, reads DSGVTQTPKHLITATGQRVTLRCSPRSGDLSVYWYQQSLDQGLQFLIQYYNGEERAKGNILERFSAQQFPDLHSELNLSSLELGDSALYFCASSESLRQGQETQYFGPGTRLLVL.

There are many counts of this clonotype. This CDR3 reads CASYRGGGSTGELFF. CDR3 DNA sequence: TGTGCCAGCTACAGGGGGGGCGGGAGCACCGGGGAGCTGTTTTTT. V and J are TRBV6-1 and TRBJ2-2; possibly TRBD1 for D (8 bases). V was cut by 8 bases and J by 4 bases, with 17 bases left in between. The CDR3 runs to 15 residues. Germline CDR1 MNHNS, CDR2 SASEGT.